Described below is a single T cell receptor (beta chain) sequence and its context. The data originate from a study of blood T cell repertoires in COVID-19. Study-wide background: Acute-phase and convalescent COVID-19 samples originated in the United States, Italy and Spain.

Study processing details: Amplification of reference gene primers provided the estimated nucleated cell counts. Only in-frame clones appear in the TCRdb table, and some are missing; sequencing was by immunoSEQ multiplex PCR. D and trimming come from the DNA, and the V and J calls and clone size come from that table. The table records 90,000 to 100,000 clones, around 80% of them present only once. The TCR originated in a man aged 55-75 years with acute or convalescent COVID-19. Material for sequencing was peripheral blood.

The CDR3 here is CASSVGGGVFQGGQFF. The CDR3 nucleotides read TGTGCCAGCAGCGTAGGAGGGGGGGTGTTCCAGGGCGGGCAGTTCTTC. The chain recombines TRBV9 with TRBJ2-1, with D possibly being TRBD2 (7 bases). This CDR3 spans 16 amino acids. Per the germline V gene, CDR1 is SGDLS and CDR2 is YYNGEE. The V gene lost 0 bases and the J gene lost 12 bases, with 22 bases spanning the gap.